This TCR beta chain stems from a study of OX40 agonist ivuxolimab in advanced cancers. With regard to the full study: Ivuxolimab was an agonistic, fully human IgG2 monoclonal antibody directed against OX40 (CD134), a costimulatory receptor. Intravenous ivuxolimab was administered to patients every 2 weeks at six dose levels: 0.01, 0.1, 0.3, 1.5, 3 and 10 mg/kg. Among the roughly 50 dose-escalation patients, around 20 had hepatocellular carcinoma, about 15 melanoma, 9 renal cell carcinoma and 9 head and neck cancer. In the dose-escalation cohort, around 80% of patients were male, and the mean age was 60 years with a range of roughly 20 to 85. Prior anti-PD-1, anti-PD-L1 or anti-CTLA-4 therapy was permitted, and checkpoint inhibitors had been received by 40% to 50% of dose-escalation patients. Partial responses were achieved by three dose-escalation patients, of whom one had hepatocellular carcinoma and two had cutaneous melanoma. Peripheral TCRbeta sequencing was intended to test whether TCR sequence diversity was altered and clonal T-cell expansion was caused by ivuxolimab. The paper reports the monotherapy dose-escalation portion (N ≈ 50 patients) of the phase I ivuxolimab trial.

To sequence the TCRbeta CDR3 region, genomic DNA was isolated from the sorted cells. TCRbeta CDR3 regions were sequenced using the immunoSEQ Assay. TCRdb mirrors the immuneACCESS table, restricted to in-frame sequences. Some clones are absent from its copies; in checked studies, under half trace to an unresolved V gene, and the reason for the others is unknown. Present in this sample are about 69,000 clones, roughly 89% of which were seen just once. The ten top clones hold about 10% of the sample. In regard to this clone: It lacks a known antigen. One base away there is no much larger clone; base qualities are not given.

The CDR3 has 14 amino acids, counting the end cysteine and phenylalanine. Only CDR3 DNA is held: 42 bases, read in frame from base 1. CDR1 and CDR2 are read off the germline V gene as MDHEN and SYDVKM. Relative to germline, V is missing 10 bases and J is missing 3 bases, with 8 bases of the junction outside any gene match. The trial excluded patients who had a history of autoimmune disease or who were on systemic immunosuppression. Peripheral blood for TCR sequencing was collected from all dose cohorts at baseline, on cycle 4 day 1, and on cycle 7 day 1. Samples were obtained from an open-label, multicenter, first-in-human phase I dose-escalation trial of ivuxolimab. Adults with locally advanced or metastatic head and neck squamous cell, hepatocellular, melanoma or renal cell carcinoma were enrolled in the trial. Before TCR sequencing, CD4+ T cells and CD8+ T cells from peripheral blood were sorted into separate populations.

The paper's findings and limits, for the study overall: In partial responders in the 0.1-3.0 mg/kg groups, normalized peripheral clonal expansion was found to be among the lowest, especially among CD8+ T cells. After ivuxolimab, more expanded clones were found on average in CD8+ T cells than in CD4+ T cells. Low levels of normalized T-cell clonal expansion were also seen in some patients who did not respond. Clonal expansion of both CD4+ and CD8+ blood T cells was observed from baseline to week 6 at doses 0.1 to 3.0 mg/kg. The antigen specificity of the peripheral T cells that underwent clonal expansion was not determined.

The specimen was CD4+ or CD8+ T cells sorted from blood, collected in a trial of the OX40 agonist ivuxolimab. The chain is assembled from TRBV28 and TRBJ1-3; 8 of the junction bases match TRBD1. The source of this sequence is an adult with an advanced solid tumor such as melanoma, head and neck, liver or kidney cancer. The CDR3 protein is CATTLTGGGNTIYF. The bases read TGTGCCACCACACTTACAGGGGGTGGAAACACCATATATTTT.